This T cell receptor (beta chain) was obtained from a study of cytomegalovirus exposure and HLA in healthy donors (dated by TCRdb to between 2016 and 2019). Regarding the study in general: In an earlier analysis of 587 of the donors, roughly 300 Gb of sequence data and approximately 120 million unique TCR beta sequences from 180 million or so T cells were reported. The genetic ancestry cluster associated with self-reported Caucasian donors included around four fifths of the 300 to 400 genotyped donors. An earlier analysis of several hundred of the donors applied high-throughput TCR beta sequencing to assess whether each TCR beta V gene segment acted as functional or pseudogenic. Class I and class II HLA loci were covered by the typing at four-digit resolution. Genome-wide SNP genotypes for about 65% of the roughly 670 donors were used in a later genetic analysis, which treated that subset as a discovery cohort. The study used immunosequencing to profile the T cell repertoires of approximately 690 subjects and linked those repertoires to cytomegalovirus serostatus. Because of strong linkage in the cohort, four to six DR-DQ haplotypes were treated as single units for association and clustering. Roughly 300 gigabases of sequencing data and around 90 million unique TCR sequences made up an early release that covered fewer than 650 HLA-typed donors. The study aimed to test whether cataloging public T cell receptors could reveal signatures of past pathogen exposure. Rather than drawing on any new phenotypic data, the later analysis identified candidate immune exposures from TCR beta sequences and the way those sequences occurred across donors. Every repertoire in the discovery cohort had been generated on one and the same sequencing platform. Alongside the repertoire data, information on donor age, sex, ethnicity and CMV serostatus was compiled. In a later analysis, previously published TCR beta repertoires from 550 to 700 donors were re-analyzed and high-resolution HLA genotyping was added so that TCR occurrence patterns could be studied. The number of donors typed differed by locus, with about 629-640 for A, B, C, DRB1 and DQB1, 522 for DQA1, 600 to 610 for DPA1, and about 450 for DPB1. In addition to the first cohort of approximately 670 subjects, a separate validation cohort of approximately 130 different subjects was used. To predict cytomegalovirus infection status, the study brought together high-throughput TCR immunosequencing, statistical association of individual TCRs with disease status, and machine learning. Among several hundred genotyped donors of the cohort, an average of approximately 200,000 unique TCR beta nucleotide sequences was sequenced per donor, of which 15% to 20% were non-productive. Summary of the overall study and its limitations: Correlated functional status among segregating V segments might be attributable to linkage disequilibrium, but an unknown experimental factor could not be ruled out. A further reported finding was that TCR beta sequences accurately predicted the HLA-A and HLA-B alleles for most subjects in the first cohort. Several of the top co-occurrence clusters appeared to be linked to parvovirus B19, influenza, CMV and Epstein-Barr virus, according to a later analysis. The study gave a list of around 170 TCR beta chains associated with cytomegalovirus. The classifier was reported to diagnose cytomegalovirus status with high specificity and sensitivity in both the original cohort and the validation cohort. CMV serostatus was the only immune exposure information available for the cohort. Only TCR beta chains were sequenced in this cohort, and the absence of alpha or paired-chain data limited detectable features. Some IMGT-functional V segments, including TRBV6-2 and TRBV6-3, could not be distinguished by the 87-base-pair reads and were therefore excluded. At a false discovery rate of 0.05, a later analysis linked approximately 18,000 TCR beta sequences to specific HLA alleles. A later analysis found that HLA-associated TCR beta chains were more clonally expanded and had lower generation probabilities than equally common non-associated chains. A few of the identified cytomegalovirus-associated TCR beta chains were confirmed in vitro to be specific for cytomegalovirus antigens. Because counts were too low, roughly 17 rarely observed V segments, including chromosome 9 orphons, were left out of the earlier analysis of a few hundred of the donors. A later genetic analysis reported fewer N-insertions in productive TCRs among donors in an Asian-associated ancestry cluster than the roughly 720-donor mean. V-gene and J-gene trimming of TCR beta chains was associated with a missense DCLRE1C variant in a later genetic analysis, and the association was replicated in an independent cohort. While some public TCRs were present in many individuals, most TCR sequences turned up only very rarely across donors. Because HLA typing was missing for some donors at each locus, association tests included only the typed subset. Presence/absence analyses assumed roughly uniform sequencing depth across donors, an assumption that may not hold. A cluster of highly shared sequence variants was judged likely to represent a technical artifact of the sequencing pipeline. Assigning TCR associations to individual alleles was difficult when HLA alleles, especially DR and DQ, strongly co-occurred. Broadly in line with IMGT annotations, most TCR beta V segments showed up in productive rearrangements about 87% or about 30% of the time in an earlier analysis of several hundred of the donors. According to a later analysis, most CMV-associated TCR beta chains appeared to be HLA-restricted, and the HLA associations seemed to be driven largely by CMV exposure. In a later analysis, TCR association rates were found to vary across HLA loci, with the most associated TCRs seen for DRB1 alleles and the fewest for HLA-C alleles. It was suggested by the authors that the approach could potentially be generalized to other disease states and immunological phenotypes.

In total, roughly 710 healthy bone marrow donors made up the cohort. At the time of sampling, every cohort member was nominally healthy, though immune exposures that went unrecorded were likely present. The donor was CMV seronegative and belonged to the group of over 350 seronegative cohort members. A peripheral blood sample was provided by each donor, and peripheral blood mononuclear cells were used for TCR beta sequencing. Genomic DNA was extracted from the blood cell samples with the Qiagen DNeasy Blood Extraction Kit. The germline V gene provides CDR1 SGHDN and CDR2 FVKESK. Including the terminal cysteine and phenylalanine, the CDR3 comprises 14 residues. Only the CDR3 region is kept as DNA, spanning 42 bases read in frame from base 1. Trimming costs V 4 bases and J 0 bases, and their ends lie 9 bases apart. A word on this clone: The antigen it binds to is not known. Within one base of it there is no much larger clone, and no base qualities were kept.

Libraries were made using the immunoSEQ multiplex PCR assay. A mixture of 60 forward primers for TCR Vbeta segments and 13 reverse primers for TCR Jbeta segments was used in the multiplex PCR. Amplification of the CDR3 region of rearranged TCR beta genes was performed with a multiplex PCR assay on genomic DNA. Amplified TCR beta libraries were sequenced as 87-base-pair reads on the Illumina HiSeq System. As for how the authors treated the data: In a later analysis, tens of millions of unique TCR beta chains were counted across the roughly 670 repertoires, and roughly 9.9 million of these chains were shared by at least two donors. A nearest-neighbor algorithm error-corrected the raw reads and collapsed the reads into unique sequences, merging closely related sequences to remove PCR and sequencing errors. To assign V, D and J gene segments, CDR3 sequences were aligned to IMGT reference sequences. Each retained sequence needed at least a six-nucleotide match to both a V gene segment and a J gene segment. Rearrangements were classified as productive when the CDR3 lacked stop codons and remained in frame with V and J, and all other rearrangements were classified as non-productive. Following IMGT convention, CDR3 was defined as the stretch from the second conserved V-encoded cysteine up to the conserved J-encoded phenylalanine. The earlier analysis of about 590 of the donors excluded sequences that lacked an unambiguous match to a single V gene segment. In an earlier analysis of roughly 600 of the donors, a V segment was called functional when productive rearrangements were above 56.7%, and segregating when the standard deviation between donors exceeded 5%. A statistical classification framework was built to diagnose cytomegalovirus status from the catalog of TCR beta chain sequences. V and J gene assignment, in a later analysis, came from comparing TCR nucleotide sequences with IMGT/GENE-DB human TR gene sequences. The TCRdist pipeline was used in a later analysis to assign CDR3 sequences and most-parsimonious VDJ recombination scenarios. In a later analysis, each TCR beta chain was defined by its CDR3 amino acid sequence together with its V-gene family, and reads lacking a unique V-gene family were excluded. As a way to deal with suspected cross-contamination and a sequencing artifact, a later analysis dropped under 600 nucleotide sequences that were highly shared and had low generation probability. For each public chain, a later analysis derived a clonal expansion index from normalized ranks of inferred template counts within each repertoire. Generation probabilities in a later analysis came from a VDJ recombination model fitted to out-of-frame rearrangements, and those results were checked against IGoR. Hypergeometric tests were used in a later analysis to score TCR-TCR, TCR-HLA and TCR-CMV co-occurrence, with a repertoire-size bias correction applied to the TCR pairs. False discovery rates were estimated in a later analysis by permuting HLA or CMV assignments 20 times. In a later analysis, co-occurring TCRs were grouped using DBSCAN, with TCRdist sequence similarity added in when clustering inside HLA-allele-positive subsets. Co-occurrence clustering excluded repertoires with fewer than 30,000 or more than 120,000 public chains, plus five with anomalous nucleotide sharing. As stored in TCRdb, this immuneACCESS dataset retains in-frame rearrangements with V and J assigned. A fraction of the clones does not appear; measured against another copy, unresolved V genes explain less than half of the discrepancy, and the remainder lacks a known reason. D and trimming were read from the DNA, whereas the V and J calls and clone size are those reported in that table. The sample profile shows 90,000 to 110,000 clones; almost 70% of them were found once. The top ten hold 3.2% of the sample.

The sequence is built from TRBV14 and TRBJ1-1, with an unclear D gene assignment. The sample was PBMCs. This clonotype was sampled from a young man in good health and CMV-seronegative. In nucleotides, the sequence is TGTGCCAGCAGCCGGGCAATGGTGAACACTGAAGCTTTCTTT. Translated, it gives CASSRAMVNTEAFF.